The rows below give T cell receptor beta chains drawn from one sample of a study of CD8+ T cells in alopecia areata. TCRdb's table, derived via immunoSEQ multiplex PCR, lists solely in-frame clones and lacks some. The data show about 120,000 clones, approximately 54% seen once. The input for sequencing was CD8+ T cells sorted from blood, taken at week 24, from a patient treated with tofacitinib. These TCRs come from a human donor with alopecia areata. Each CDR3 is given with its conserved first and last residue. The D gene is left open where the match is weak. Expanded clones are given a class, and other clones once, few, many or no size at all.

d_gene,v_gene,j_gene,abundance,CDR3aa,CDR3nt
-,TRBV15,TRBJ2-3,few,CATSRDRRLVTDTQYF,TGTGCCACCAGCAGAGATCGAAGGCTGGTCACAGATACGCAGTATTTT
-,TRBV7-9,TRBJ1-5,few,CASSLEHDQPQHF,TGTGCCAGCAGCTTGGAACATGATCAGCCCCAGCATTTT
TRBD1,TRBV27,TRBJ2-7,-,CASTGGPMGEQYF,TGTGCCAGCACAGGGGGCCCGATGGGGGAGCAGTACTTC
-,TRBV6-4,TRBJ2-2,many,CASSEKGTGELFF,TGTGCCAGCAGTGAAAAAGGGACCGGGGAGCTGTTTTTT
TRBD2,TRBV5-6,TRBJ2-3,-,CASSLPTSGEADTQYF,TGTGCCAGCAGCCTACCGACTAGCGGGGAGGCAGATACGCAGTATTTT
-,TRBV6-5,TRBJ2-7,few,CASSYNGINYEQYF,TGTGCCAGCAGTTACAATGGGATTAACTACGAGCAGTACTTC
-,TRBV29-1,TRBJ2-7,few,CSVVGVRGEQYF,TGCAGCGTTGTAGGGGTCCGGGGCGAGCAGTACTTC
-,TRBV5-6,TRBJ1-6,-,CASSLGDNSPLHF,TGTGCCAGCAGCTTGGGCGATAATTCACCCCTCCACTTT
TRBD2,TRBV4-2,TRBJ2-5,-,CASSQVAGGEQETQYF,TGTGCCAGCAGCCAGGTAGCGGGGGGGGAACAAGAGACCCAGTACTTC
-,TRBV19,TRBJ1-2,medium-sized,CASSIANGARGDGYTF,TGTGCCAGTAGTATCGCCAATGGGGCGCGAGGGGATGGCTACACCTTC
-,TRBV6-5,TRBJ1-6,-,CASSYHTLGPLHF,TGTGCCAGCAGTTACCACACCCTGGGCCCCCTCCACTTT
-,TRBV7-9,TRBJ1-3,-,CASSLSGRNSGNTIYF,TGTGCCAGCAGCTTAAGTGGTCGGAACTCTGGAAACACCATATATTTT
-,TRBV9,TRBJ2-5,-,CASSPRAGWETQYF,TGTGCCAGCAGCCCCCGCGCGGGGTGGGAGACCCAGTACTTC
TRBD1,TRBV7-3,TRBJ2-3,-,CASSWTGEADTQYF,TGTGCCAGCAGCTGGACAGGGGAGGCAGATACGCAGTATTTT
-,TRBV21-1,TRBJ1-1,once,CASSKGGLPNTEAFF,TGTGCCAGCAGCAAAGGGGGCTTACCGAACACTGAAGCTTTCTTT
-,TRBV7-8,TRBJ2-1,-,CASSYRDTTYNEQFF,TGTGCCAGCAGCTATCGGGACACGACCTACAATGAGCAGTTCTTC